Shown below are 10 T cell receptor beta chains from a single sample sequenced in a study of blood T cell repertoires in COVID-19. Assay: immunoSEQ multiplex PCR; the TCRdb copy retains only in-frame clones and omits some. The repertoire holds fewer than 250,000 clones, with roughly 86% as singletons. The specimen sequenced was peripheral blood. The receptors stem from a man in his fifties or sixties with acute or convalescent COVID-19.

V usage is TRBV6-1 and J usage is TRBJ2-3; the match to TRBD2 covers 7 bases. CDR1 and CDR2 from the germline V gene are MNHNS and SASEGT. V was clipped by 2 bases and J by 0 bases; unmatched bases: 2. The CDR3 length is 15 residues. The CDR3: CASSENSGSTDTQYF. The CDR3 coding sequence is TGTGCCAGCAGTGAAAATAGCGGGAGCACAGATACGCAGTATTTT.

The chain is built from TRBV6-5 and TRBJ2-3; maybe TRBD1 (5 bases). The CDR3 extends over 15 amino acids. Germline CDR1 and CDR2: MNHEY and SVGAGI. Trimming removed 2 bases at V and 4 bases at J, with 13 bases between. This CDR3 is CASSYRQGRADTQYF. In nucleotides, the CDR3 is TGTGCCAGCAGTTACAGGCAGGGTAGGGCAGATACGCAGTATTTT.

This clone was seen once. The chain has TRBV6-5 and TRBJ2-7; TRBD2 aligns across 8 bases. J lost 2 bases, V lost 2 bases, and 5 bases had no gene match. This CDR3 region has 15 residues. CDR1 MNHEY and CDR2 SVGAGI come from the germline V gene. CDR3 in amino acids: CASSYGSGAPYEQYF. In nucleotides, the CDR3 is TGTGCCAGCAGTTACGGTAGCGGGGCGCCCTACGAGCAGTACTTC.

The table lists this clone with a few counts. The gene calls are TRBV6-4 and TRBJ1-6; 8 bases map to TRBD1. The CDR3 is 17 amino acids. Trimming removed 2 bases from V and 5 bases from J; junction bases left unmatched: 8. The germline CDR1 and CDR2 sequences are MRHNA and SNTAGT. CDR3 in DNA: TGTGCCAGCAGTGACCGGGGAGGACAGGGTGATAATTCACCCCTCCACTTT. Translating gives CASSDRGGQGDNSPLHF.

This clone appeared a few times. The rearrangement joins TRBV6-1 to TRBJ2-2; 7 positions match TRBD2. The CDR3 loop spans 16 amino acids. Germline V gives CDR1 MNHNS, CDR2 SASEGT. After removal of 2 bases from V and 0 bases from J, the junction contained 3 bases not matched to a gene. CDR3 sequence reads: CASSEIGGANTGELFF. The CDR3 region has the DNA TGTGCCAGCAGTGAAATTGGGGGGGCGAACACCGGGGAGCTGTTTTTT.

The chain carries TRBV30 and TRBJ1-6; D might be TRBD1 (6 bases). V lost 0 bases and J 8 bases, leaving 11 bases between the germline ends. The CDR3 length is 14 residues. Germline V CDR1 and CDR2: GTSNPN, SVGIG (reference sequence). CDR3 sequence: CAWSVAGDYSPLHF. CDR3 DNA: TGTGCCTGGAGTGTAGCAGGGGATTATTCACCCCTCCACTTT.

The CDR3 DNA follows: TGTGCCAGCAGCTACGGACTGAGTGGCTACACCTTC. Translated, it gives CASSYGLSGYTF. The rearrangement links TRBV11-2 to TRBJ1-2, with unresolved D. In germline, CDR1 is SGHAT, CDR2 FQNNGV. The CDR3 is 12 residues long. Trimming removed 4 bases at V and 7 bases at J, with 10 bases between.

This rearrangement joins TRBV6-1 to TRBJ2-4, with TRBD1 matching 8 bases. With V trimmed by 3 bases and J by 8 bases, 12 bases remained unmatched. Germline V gives CDR1 MNHNS, CDR2 SASEGT. The CDR3 has 16 amino acids. The CDR3 DNA reads as TGTGCCAGCAGTGAGGCCAGGGGGCTAATGGTGGACATTCAGTACTTC. It specifies CASSEARGLMVDIQYF.

The rearrangement uses TRBV19 and TRBJ2-7, with D possibly matching TRBD1 (5 bases). Trimming pared 4 bases from V and 4 bases from J, leaving 14 bases between. CDR1 and CDR2 from the germline V gene are LNHDA and SQIVND (reference sequence). This CDR3 comprises 14 residues. The CDR3 loop reads CASSRQGNTYEQYF. The CDR3 coding sequence is TGTGCCAGTAGTAGGCAGGGAAATACTTACGAGCAGTACTTC. The variable domain in full, completed from reference TRBV19 and TRBJ2-7, reads DGGITQSPKYLFRKEGQNVTLSCEQNLNHDAMYWYRQDPGQGLRLIYYSQIVNDFQKGDIAEGYSVSREKKESFPLTVTSAQKNPTAFYLCASSRQGNTYEQYFGPGTRLTVT.

The chain employs TRBV5-6 and TRBJ1-6; D is perhaps TRBD1 (5 bases). The CDR3 consists of 19 residues. Trimming removed 5 bases from V and 6 bases from J, with 27 bases in between. Germline-derived CDR1 and CDR2 are SGHDT and YYEEEE. The CDR3 DNA is TGTGCCAGCAGTTCTTCCATCAGGGATCAAGGGGCCCTTAATTCACCCCTCCACTTT. Amino acid sequence: CASSSSIRDQGALNSPLHF.